Described below is a single TCR beta chain sequence and its context. The antigen is not known. An end of the junction differs from the germline gene, which may be a read error. This record comes from a study of cytomegalovirus exposure and HLA in healthy donors. Study conclusions and caveats: Later analysis reportedly placed an Asian-associated ancestry cluster below the roughly 690-donor mean in N-insertions. There were a few CMV-associated chains whose specificity for CMV antigens was confirmed in vitro. Several of the most significant clusters appeared linked to common viral pathogens, based on a later analysis.

PCR employed 60 Vbeta and 13 Jbeta primers. Generated by immunoSEQ multiplex PCR, the TCRdb table keeps only in-frame clones and is missing some. The sample holds 150,000 to 200,000 clones, about four fifths seen once. Germline V gene lookup returns CDR1 SEHNR and CDR2 FQNEAQ (reference sequence). This CDR3 has 13 amino acids. This clonotype originated in a woman in her 30s in good health and CMV-seropositive. The material sequenced was PBMCs. The chain recombines TRBV7-9 with TRBJ1-4; D is uncertain. The CDR3 region is CSSSSSTNEKLFF. In nucleotides, the CDR3 is TGTTCCAGCAGCTCCTCAACTAATGAAAAACTGTTTTTT.